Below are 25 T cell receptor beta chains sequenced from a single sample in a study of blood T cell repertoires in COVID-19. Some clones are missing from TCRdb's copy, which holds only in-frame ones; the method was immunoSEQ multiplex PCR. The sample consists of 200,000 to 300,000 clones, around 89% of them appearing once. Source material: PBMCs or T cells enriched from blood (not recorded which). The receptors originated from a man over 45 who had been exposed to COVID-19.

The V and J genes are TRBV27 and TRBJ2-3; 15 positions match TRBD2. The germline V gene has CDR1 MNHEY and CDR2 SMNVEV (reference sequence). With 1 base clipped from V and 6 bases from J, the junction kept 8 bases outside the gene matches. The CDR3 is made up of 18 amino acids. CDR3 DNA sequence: TGTGCCAGCAGTTTATTTGGACTAGCGGGAGGGCCCGCGGATACGCAGTATTTT. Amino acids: CASSLFGLAGGPADTQYF.

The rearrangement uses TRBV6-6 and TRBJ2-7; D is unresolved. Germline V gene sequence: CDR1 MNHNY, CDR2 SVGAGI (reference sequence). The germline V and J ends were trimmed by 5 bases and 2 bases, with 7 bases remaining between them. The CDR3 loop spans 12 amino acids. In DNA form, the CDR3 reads TGTGCCAGCAGTGGTACTACCTACGAGCAGTACTTC. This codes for CASSGTTYEQYF.

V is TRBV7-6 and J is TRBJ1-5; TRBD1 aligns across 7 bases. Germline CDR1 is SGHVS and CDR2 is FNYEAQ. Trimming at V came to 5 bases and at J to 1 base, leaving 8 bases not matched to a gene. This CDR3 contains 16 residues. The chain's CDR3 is CASSRNRGPSNQPQHF. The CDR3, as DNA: TGTGCCAGCAGCCGAAACAGGGGACCGAGCAATCAGCCCCAGCATTTT. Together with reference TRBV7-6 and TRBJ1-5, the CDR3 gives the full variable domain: GAGVSQSPRYKVTKRGQDVALRCDPISGHVSLYWYRQALGQGPEFLTYFNYEAQQDKSGLPNDRFSAERPEGSISTLTIQRTEQRDSAMYRCASSRNRGPSNQPQHFGDGTRLSIL.

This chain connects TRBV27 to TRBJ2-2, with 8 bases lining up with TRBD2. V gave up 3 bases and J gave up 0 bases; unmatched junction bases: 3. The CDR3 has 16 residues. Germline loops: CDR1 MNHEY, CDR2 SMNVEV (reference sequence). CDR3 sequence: CASSFGGVSNTGELFF. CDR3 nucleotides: TGTGCCAGCAGTTTCGGGGGGGTATCGAACACCGGGGAGCTGTTTTTT.

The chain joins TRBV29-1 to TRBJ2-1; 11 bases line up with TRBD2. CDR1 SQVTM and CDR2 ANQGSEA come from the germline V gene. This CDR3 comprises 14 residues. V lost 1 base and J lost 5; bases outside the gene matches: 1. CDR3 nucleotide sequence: TGCAGCGTTGAAGGACTAGCGGGACACAATGAGCAGTTCTTC. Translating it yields CSVEGLAGHNEQFF.

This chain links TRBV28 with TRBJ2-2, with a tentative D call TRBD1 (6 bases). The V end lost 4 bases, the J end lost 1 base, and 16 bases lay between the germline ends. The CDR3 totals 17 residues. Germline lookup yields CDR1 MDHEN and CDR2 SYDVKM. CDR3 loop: CASSSPTGAKNTGELFF. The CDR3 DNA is TGTGCCAGCAGTTCGCCGACAGGAGCAAAGAACACCGGGGAGCTGTTTTTT.

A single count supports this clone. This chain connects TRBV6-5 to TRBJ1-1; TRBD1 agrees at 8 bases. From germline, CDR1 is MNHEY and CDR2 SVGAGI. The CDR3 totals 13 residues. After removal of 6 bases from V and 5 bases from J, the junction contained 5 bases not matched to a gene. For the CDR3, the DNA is TGTGCCAGCAGCAGAACAGGGGGGACTGAAGCTTTCTTT. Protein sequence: CASSRTGGTEAFF.

In DNA, the CDR3 is TGTGCCGGATCTAGCGGGGGGGCTGGTGAGCAGTTCTTC. Translation gives CAGSSGGAGEQFF. J is TRBJ2-1 and V is TRBV19, with 12 bases matching TRBD2. Looked up from germline, CDR1 is LNHDA and CDR2 is SQIVND (reference sequence). Unmatched junction bases numbered 8, after V lost 11 bases and J lost 9 bases. There are 13 residues in the CDR3.

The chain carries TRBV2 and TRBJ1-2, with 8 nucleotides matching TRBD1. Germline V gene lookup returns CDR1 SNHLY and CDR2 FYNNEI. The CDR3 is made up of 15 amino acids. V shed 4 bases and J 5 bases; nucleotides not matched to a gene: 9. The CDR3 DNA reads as TGTGCCAGCAGTGGGGACAGGCCATATAGGTATGGCTACACCTTC. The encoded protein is CASSGDRPYRYGYTF.

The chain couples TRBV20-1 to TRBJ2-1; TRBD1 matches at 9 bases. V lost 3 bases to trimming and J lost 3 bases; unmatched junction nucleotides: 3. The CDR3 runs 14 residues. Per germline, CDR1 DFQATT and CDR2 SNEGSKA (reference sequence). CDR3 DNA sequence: TGCAGTGCTAGTGGGGACAGGGTCTACAATGAGCAGTTCTTC. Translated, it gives CSASGDRVYNEQFF.

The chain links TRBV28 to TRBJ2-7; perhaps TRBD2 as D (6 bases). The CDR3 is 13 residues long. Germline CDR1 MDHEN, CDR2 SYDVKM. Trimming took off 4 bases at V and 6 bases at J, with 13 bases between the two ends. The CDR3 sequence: CASSSRLVAEQYV. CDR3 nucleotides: TGTGCCAGCAGTTCGCGACTAGTTGCCGAGCAGTACGTC.

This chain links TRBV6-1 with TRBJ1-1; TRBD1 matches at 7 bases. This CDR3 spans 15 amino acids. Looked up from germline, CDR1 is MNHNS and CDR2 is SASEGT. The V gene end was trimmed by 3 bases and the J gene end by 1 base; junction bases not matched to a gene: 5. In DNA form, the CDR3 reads TGTGCCAGCAGTGATCAGGGGGAAACGAACACTGAAGCTTTCTTT. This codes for CASSDQGETNTEAFF.

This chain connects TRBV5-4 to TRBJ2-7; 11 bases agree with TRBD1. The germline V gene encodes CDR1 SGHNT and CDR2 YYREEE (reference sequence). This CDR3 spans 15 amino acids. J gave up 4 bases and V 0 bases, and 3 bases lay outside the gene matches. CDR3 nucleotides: TGTGCCAGCAGCTTGGGGGACAGGGGGTTTTACGAGCAGTACTTC. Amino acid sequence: CASSLGDRGFYEQYF.

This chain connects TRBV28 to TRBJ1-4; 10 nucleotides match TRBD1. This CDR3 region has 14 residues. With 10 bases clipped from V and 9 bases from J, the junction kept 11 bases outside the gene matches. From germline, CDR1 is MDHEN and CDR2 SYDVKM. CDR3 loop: CATFKGTGVKKLFF. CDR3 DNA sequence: TGTGCCACTTTTAAGGGGACAGGGGTAAAAAAACTGTTTTTT.

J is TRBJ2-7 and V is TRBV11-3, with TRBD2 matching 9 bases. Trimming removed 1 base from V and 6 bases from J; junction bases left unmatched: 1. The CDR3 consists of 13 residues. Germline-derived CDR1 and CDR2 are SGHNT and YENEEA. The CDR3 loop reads CASSLGGGVEQYV. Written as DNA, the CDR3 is TGTGCCAGCAGCTTAGGCGGGGGGGTCGAGCAGTACGTC.

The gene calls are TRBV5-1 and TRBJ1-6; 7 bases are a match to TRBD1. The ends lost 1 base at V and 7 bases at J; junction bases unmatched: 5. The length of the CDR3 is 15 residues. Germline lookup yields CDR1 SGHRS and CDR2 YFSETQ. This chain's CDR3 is CASSLLGGRNSPLHF. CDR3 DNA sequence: TGCGCCAGCAGCTTGTTAGGGGGCAGGAATTCACCCCTCCACTTT.

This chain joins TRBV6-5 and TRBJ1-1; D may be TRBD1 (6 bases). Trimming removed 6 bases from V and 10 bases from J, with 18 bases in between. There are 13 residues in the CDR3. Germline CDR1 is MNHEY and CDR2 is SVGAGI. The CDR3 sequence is CASSPGQLFAAFF. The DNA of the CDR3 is TGTGCCAGCAGCCCGGGACAACTCTTTGCAGCTTTCTTT.

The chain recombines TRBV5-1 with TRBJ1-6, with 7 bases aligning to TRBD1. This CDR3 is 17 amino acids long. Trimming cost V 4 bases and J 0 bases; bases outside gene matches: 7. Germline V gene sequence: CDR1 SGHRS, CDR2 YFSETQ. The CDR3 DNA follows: TGCGCCAGCAGCAGAGGACAGGCCAGCTCCTATAATTCACCCCTCCACTTT. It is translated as CASSRGQASSYNSPLHF.

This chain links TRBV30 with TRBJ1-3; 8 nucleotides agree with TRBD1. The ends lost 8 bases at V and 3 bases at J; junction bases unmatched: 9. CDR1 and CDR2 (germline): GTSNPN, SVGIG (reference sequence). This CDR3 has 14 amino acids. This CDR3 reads CAGLRGPGGNTIYF. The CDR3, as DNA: TGTGCCGGACTCAGGGGGCCCGGTGGAAACACCATATATTTT.

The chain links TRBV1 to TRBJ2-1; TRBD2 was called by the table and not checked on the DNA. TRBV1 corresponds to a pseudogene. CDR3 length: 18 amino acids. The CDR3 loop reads CTSSQEPRLGQFYNEQFF. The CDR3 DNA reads TGCACCAGCAGCCAAGAACCCCGACTAGGTCAATTCTACAATGAGCAGTTCTTC.

Written as DNA, the CDR3 is TGTGCCACCAGCCGCGGGGCCACCGGGGAGCTGTTTTTT. It specifies CATSRGATGELFF. The chain combines TRBV15 with TRBJ2-2, with a weak D call TRBD2 (6 bases). The V end lost 5 bases, the J end lost 4 bases, and 8 bases lay between the germline ends. In germline, CDR1 is LNHNV, CDR2 YYDKDF (reference sequence). The CDR3 is 13 residues long.

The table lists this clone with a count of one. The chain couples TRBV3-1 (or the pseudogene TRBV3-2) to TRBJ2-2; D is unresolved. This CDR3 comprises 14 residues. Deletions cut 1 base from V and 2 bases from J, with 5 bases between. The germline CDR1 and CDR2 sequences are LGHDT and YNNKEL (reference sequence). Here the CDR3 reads CASSQVQNTGELFF. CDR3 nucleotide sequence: TGTGCCAGCAGCCAAGTTCAAAACACCGGGGAGCTGTTTTTT.

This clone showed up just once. The CDR3 loop reads CASSLAVHRSGNTIYF. The CDR3 nucleotides are TGTGCCAGCAGCTTAGCAGTACACCGCTCTGGAAACACCATATATTTT. The chain carries TRBV7-8 and TRBJ1-3; D not certain. The CDR3 runs to 16 residues. The germline V and J ends were trimmed by 0 bases and 0 bases, with 9 bases remaining between them. The V gene's germline CDR1 is SGHVS and CDR2 FQNEAQ.

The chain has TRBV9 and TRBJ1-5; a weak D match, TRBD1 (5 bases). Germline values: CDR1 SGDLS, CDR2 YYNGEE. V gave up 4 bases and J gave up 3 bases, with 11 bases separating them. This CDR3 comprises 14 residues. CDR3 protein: CASSPGHNNQPQHF. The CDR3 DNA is TGTGCCAGCAGCCCAGGACATAACAATCAGCCCCAGCATTTT.

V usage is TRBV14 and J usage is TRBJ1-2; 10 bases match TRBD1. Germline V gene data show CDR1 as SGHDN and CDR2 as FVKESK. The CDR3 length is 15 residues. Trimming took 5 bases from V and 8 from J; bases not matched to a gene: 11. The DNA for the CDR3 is TGTGCCAGCAGCTTCCGGGACAGGGGTTTCAACGGCTACACCTTC. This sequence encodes CASSFRDRGFNGYTF.